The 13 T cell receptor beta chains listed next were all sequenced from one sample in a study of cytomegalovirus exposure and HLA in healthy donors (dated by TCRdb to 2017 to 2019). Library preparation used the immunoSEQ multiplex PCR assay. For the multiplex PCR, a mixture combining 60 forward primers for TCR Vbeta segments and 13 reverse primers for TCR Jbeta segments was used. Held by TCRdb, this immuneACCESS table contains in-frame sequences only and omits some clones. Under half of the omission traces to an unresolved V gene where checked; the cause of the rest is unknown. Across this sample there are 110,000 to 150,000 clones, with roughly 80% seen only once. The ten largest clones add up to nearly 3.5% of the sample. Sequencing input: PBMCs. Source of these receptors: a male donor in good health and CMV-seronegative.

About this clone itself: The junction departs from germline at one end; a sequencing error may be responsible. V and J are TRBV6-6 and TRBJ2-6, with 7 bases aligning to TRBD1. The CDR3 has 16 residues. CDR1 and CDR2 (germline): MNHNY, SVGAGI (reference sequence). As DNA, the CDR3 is TGTGCCAGCAGTGACTCAGGGGGCTCTGGGGCCAACGTCCTGACTTTC. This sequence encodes CASSDSGGSGANVLTF.

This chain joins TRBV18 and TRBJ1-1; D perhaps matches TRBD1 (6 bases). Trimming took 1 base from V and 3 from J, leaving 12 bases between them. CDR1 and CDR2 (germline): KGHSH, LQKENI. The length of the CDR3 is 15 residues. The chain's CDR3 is CASSPLNSGDTEAFF. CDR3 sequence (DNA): TGTGCCAGCTCACCACTCAACTCAGGGGACACTGAAGCTTTCTTT.

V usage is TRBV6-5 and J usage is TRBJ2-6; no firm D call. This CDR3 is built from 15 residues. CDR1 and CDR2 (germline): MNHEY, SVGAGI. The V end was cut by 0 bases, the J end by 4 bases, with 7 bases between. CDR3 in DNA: TGTGCCAGCAGTTACTCGTCAGGCGGGGCCAACGTCCTGACTTTC. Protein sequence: CASSYSSGGANVLTF.

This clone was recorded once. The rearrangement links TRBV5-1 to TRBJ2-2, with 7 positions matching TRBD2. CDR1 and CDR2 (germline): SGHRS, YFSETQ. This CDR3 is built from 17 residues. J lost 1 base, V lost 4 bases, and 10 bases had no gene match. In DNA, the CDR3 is TGCGCCAGCAGCCGGACCCAACAGCGGGGGAACACCGGGGAGCTGTTTTTT. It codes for CASSRTQQRGNTGELFF.

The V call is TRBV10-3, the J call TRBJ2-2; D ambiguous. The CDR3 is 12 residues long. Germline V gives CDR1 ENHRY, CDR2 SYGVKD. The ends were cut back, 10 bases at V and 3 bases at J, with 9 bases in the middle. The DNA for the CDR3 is TGTGCCACCTCGATAGACACCGGGGAGCTGTTTTTT. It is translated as CATSIDTGELFF.

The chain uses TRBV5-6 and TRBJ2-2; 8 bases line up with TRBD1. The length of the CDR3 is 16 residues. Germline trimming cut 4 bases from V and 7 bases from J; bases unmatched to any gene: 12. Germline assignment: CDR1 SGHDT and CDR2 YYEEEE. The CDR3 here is CASSTRGRGYVGELFF. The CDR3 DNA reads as TGTGCCAGCAGCACCAGGGGGCGCGGATACGTCGGGGAGCTGTTTTTT.

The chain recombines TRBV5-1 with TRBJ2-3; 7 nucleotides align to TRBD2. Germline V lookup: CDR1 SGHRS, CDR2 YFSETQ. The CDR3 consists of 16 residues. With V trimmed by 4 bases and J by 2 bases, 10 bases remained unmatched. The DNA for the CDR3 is TGCGCCAGCAGCCCCTGGACTAGTGCTAACACAGATACGCAGTATTTT. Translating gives CASSPWTSANTDTQYF.

The CDR3 sequence is CASSSGQGATNYGYTF. CDR3 DNA: TGCGCCAGCAGCTCGGGACAGGGGGCGACAAACTATGGCTACACCTTC. The J gene is TRBJ1-2, the V gene TRBV5-1, with 12 bases that match TRBD1. The CDR3 is 16 amino acids. V was clipped by 3 bases and J by 2 bases; unmatched bases: 5. CDR1 and CDR2 from the germline V gene are SGHRS and YFSETQ.

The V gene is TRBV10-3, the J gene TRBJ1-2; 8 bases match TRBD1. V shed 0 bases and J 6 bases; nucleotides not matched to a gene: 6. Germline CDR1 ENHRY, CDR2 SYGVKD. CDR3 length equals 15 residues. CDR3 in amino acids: CAISESQGAYHGYTF. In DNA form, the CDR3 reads TGTGCCATCAGTGAGTCTCAGGGGGCATATCATGGCTACACCTTC.

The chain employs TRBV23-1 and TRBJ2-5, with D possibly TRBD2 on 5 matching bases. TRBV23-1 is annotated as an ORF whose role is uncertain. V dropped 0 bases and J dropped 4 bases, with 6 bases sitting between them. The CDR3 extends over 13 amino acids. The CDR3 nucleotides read TGCGCCAGCAGTCAATCTGCGGGAGAGACCCAGTACTTC. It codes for CASSQSAGETQYF.

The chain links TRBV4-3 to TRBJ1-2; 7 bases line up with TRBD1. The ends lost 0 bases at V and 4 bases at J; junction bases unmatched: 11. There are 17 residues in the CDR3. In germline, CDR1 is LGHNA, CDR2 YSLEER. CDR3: CASSQDRRGPGGYGYTF. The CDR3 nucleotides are TGCGCCAGCAGCCAAGATCGGAGGGGGCCAGGGGGCTATGGCTACACCTTC.

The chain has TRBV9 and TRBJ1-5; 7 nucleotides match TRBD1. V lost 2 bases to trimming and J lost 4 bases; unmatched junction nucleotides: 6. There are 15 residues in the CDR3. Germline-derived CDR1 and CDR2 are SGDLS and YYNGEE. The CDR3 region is CASSVSTGANQPQHF. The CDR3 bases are TGTGCCAGCAGCGTTTCCACAGGGGCTAATCAGCCCCAGCATTTT.

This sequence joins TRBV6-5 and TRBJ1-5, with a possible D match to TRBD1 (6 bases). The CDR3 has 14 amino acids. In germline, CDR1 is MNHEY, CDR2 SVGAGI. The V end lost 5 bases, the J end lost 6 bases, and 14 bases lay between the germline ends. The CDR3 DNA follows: TGTGCCAGCAGTATGACAGGTGCGGGTCAGCCCCAGCATTTT. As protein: CASSMTGAGQPQHF.